This TCR beta chain emerged from a study of identical twins. The study's findings and limits: In monozygotic twins, models underestimated the sharing of out-of-frame TCR alpha. Analyses of zero insertions could be partly confounded by invariant MAIT and iNKT cells.

The CDR3 has 14 amino acids. The germline gives CDR1 MGHDK, CDR2 SYGVNS. Trimming shortened V by 3 bases and J by 1 base, and 4 bases separated the two germline ends. TCRdb used MiXCR to reprocess the 5' RACE reads, holding one entry per CDR3 protein. Seen here are 500,000 or so distinct CDR3 sequences, more than 13% observed once, and the top ten hold over 0.5%. About this clonotype itself: Its antigen remains unknown.

These sequences were also reported in another study, on yellow fever vaccine responses in identical twins.

The clonotype originates from a woman younger than 35 in good health. This chain uses TRBV25-1 with TRBJ2-6; D gene uncertain. Sequencing input: CD4+ T cells sorted from blood. The chain's CDR3 is CASSDRSGANVLTF. CDR3 DNA: TGTGCCAGCAGTGACCGATCTGGGGCCAACGTCCTGACTTTC.